This T cell receptor (beta chain) appears in the sequencing data of a study of OX40 agonist ivuxolimab in advanced cancers. Overall study: Patients assigned to dose escalation were diagnosed with hepatocellular carcinoma, melanoma, renal cell or head and neck cancer. In three patients, partial responses were observed, one with hepatocellular carcinoma and two with cutaneous melanoma.

The germline CDR1 and CDR2 sequences are SGHRS and YFSETQ. CDR3 length equals 18 residues. Losses at the gene ends were 0 bases for V and 0 bases for J; bases not matched to a gene: 7. Clones were read by immunoSEQ multiplex PCR, and TCRdb kept only the in-frame ones, dropping some. The table shows about 68,000 clones, with over 65% occurring only once. The rearrangement links TRBV5-1 to TRBJ2-7, with 12 bases aligning to TRBD2. Sequencing used CD4+ or CD8+ T cells sorted from blood, obtained in a trial of the OX40 agonist ivuxolimab. This sequence originates from an adult with an advanced solid tumor such as melanoma, head and neck, liver or kidney cancer. For the CDR3, the DNA is TGCGCCAGCAGCTTGGGACTAGCGGGGGCCCACAGCTCCTACGAGCAGTACTTC. Its translation is CASSLGLAGAHSSYEQYF. Together with reference TRBV5-1 and TRBJ2-7, the CDR3 gives the full variable domain: KAGVTQTPRYLIKTRGQQVTLSCSPISGHRSVSWYQQTPGQGLQFLFEYFSETQRNKGNFPGRFSGRQFSNSRSEMNVSTLELGDSALYLCASSLGLAGAHSSYEQYFGPGTRLTVT.